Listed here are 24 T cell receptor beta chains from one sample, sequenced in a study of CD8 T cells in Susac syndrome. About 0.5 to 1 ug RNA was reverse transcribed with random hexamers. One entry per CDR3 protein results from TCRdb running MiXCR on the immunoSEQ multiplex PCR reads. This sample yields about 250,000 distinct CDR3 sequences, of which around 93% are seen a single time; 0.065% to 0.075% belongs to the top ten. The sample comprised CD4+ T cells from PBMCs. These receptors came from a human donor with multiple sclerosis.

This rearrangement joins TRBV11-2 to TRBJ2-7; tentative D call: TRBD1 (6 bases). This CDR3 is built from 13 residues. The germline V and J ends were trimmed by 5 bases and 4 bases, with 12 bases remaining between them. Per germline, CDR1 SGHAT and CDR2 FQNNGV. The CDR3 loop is CASSTYREYEQYF. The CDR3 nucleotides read TGTGCCAGCAGCACGTACAGGGAGTACGAGCAGTACTTC.

The CDR3, as DNA: TGTGCCAGCAGCTTAGCACCGGGACTAGCGGGAGAGGGGCAGTTCTTC. The encoded protein is CASSLAPGLAGEGQFF. V usage is TRBV7-3 and J usage is TRBJ2-1; 14 bases line up with TRBD2. V gave up 2 bases and J gave up 12 bases; unmatched junction bases: 9. The CDR3 is 16 residues long. Per the germline V gene, CDR1 is SGHTA and CDR2 is FQGTGA.

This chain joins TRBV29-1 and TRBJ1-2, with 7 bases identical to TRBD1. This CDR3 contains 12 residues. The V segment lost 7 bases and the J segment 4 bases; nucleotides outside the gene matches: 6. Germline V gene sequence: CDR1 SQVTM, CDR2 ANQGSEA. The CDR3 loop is CSAGDSGYGYTF. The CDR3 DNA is TGCAGCGCGGGGGACAGTGGCTATGGCTACACCTTC.

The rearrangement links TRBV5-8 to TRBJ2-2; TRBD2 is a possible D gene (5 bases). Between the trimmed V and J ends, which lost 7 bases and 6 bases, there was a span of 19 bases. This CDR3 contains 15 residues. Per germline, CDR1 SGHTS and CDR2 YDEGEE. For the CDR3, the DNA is TGTGCCAGCCCTAACTCCGAGGGCCGTCCCGGGGAGCTGTTTTTT. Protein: CASPNSEGRPGELFF. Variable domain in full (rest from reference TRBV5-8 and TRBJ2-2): EAGVTQSPTHLIKTRGQQATLRCSPISGHTSVYWYQQALGLGLQFLLWYDEGEERNRGNFPPRFSGRQFPNYSSELNVNALELEDSALYLCASPNSEGRPGELFFGEGSRLTVL.

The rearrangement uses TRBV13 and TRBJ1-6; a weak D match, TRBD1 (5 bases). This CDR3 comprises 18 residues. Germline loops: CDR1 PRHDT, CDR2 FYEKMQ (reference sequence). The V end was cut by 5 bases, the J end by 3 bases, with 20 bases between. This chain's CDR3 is CASSIRRDPPDYNSPLHF. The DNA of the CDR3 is TGTGCCAGCAGCATACGACGGGACCCCCCCGACTATAATTCACCCCTCCACTTT.

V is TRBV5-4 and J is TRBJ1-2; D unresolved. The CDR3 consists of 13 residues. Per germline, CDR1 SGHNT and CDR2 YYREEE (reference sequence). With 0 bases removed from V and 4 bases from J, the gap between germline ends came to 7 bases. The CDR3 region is CASSLEEGYGYTF. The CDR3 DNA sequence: TGTGCCAGCAGCTTGGAGGAGGGCTATGGCTACACCTTC.

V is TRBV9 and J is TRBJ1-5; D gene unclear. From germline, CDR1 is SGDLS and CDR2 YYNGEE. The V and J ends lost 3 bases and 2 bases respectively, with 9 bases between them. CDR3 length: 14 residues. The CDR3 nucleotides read TGTGCCAGCAGCGCTACAATGGGCAATCAGCCCCAGCATTTT. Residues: CASSATMGNQPQHF.

The CDR3 DNA follows: TGTGCCAGTAGTATTTCATCTTTAGCGGGAGATCTCTACAATGAGCAGTTCTTC. Residues: CASSISSLAGDLYNEQFF. The J gene is TRBJ2-1, the V gene TRBV19; 9 nucleotides agree with TRBD2. The germline CDR1 and CDR2 sequences are LNHDA and SQIVND (reference sequence). V was clipped by 3 bases and J by 3 bases; unmatched bases: 12. CDR3 length: 18 residues.

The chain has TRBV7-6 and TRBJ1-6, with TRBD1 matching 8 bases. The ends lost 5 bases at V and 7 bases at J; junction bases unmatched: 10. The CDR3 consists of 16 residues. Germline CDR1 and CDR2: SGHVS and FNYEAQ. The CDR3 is CASSRDRGGSNSPLHF. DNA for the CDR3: TGTGCCAGCAGCCGCGACAGGGGAGGGTCGAATTCACCCCTCCACTTT.

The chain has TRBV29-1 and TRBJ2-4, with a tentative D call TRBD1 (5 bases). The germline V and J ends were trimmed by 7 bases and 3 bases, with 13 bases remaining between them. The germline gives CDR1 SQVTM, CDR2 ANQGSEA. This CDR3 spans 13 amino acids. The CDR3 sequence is CSATDSLKNIQYF. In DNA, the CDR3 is TGCAGCGCAACTGACAGCCTCAAAAACATTCAGTACTTC.

The DNA of the CDR3 is TGTGCCAGCAGCTCCGGCCAGGGTGAAAAACTGTTTTTT. This codes for CASSSGQGEKLFF. This rearrangement joins TRBV7-3 to TRBJ1-4, with D perhaps matching TRBD1 (5 bases). The germline V gene has CDR1 SGHTA and CDR2 FQGTGA. The V end was cut by 4 bases, the J end by 7 bases, with 10 bases between. The CDR3 runs 13 residues. Looking up the rest from reference TRBV7-3 and TRBJ1-4 gives the full variable domain: GAGVSQTPSNKVTEKGKYVELRCDPISGHTALYWYRQSLGQGPEFLIYFQGTGAADDSGLPNDRFFAVRPEGSVSTLKIQRTERGDSAVYLCASSSGQGEKLFFGSGTQLSVL.

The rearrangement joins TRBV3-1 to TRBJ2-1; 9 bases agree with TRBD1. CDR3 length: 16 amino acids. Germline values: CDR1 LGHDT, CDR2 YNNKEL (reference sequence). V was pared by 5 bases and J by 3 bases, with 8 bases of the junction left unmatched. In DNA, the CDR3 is TGTGCCAGCAGCGAGGGACAGGGTTTTGACTACAATGAGCAGTTCTTC. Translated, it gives CASSEGQGFDYNEQFF.

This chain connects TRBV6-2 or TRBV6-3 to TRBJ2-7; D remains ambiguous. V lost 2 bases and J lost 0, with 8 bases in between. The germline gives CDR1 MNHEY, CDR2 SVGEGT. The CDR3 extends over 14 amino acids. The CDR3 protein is CASSYGQSSYEQYV. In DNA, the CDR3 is TGTGCCAGCAGTTACGGTCAGAGCTCCTACGAGCAGTACGTC.

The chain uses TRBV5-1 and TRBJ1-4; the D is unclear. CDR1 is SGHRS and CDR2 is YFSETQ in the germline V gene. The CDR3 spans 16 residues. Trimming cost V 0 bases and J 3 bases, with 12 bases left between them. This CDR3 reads CASSLEAAVANEKLFF. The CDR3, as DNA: TGCGCCAGCAGCTTGGAGGCGGCCGTAGCTAATGAAAAACTGTTTTTT.

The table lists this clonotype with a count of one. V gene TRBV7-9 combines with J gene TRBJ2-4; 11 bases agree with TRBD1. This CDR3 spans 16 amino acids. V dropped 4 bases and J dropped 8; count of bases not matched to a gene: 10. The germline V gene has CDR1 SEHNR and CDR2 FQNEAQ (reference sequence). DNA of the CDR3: TGTGCCAGCAGCTATCGGGACAGGGGGTTGAGATACATTCAGTACTTC. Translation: CASSYRDRGLRYIQYF.

CDR3 region: CASSLRDSREQYF. Here the CDR3 DNA reads TGTGCCAGCAGCCTACGGGACAGTCGCGAGCAGTACTTC. The rearrangement joins TRBV7-9 to TRBJ2-7; 7 bases match TRBD1. With 5 bases clipped from V and 6 bases from J, the junction kept 7 bases outside the gene matches. Per the germline V gene, CDR1 is SEHNR and CDR2 is FQNEAQ (reference sequence). The CDR3 is 13 amino acids.

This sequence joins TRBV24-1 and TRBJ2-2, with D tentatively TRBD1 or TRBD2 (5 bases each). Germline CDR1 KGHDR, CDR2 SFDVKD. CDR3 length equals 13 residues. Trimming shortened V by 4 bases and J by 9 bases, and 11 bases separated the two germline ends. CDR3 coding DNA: TGTGCCACCAGTGAGAGGGGAGTGAGGGAGCTGTTTTTT. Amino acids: CATSERGVRELFF.

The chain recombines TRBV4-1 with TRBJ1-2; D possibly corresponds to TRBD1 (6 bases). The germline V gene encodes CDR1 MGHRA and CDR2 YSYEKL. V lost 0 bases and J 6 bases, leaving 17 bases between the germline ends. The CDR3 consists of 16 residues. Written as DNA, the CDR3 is TGCGCCAGCAGCCAAGATCACCCCACAGGGAGGCATGGCTACACCTTC. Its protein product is CASSQDHPTGRHGYTF.

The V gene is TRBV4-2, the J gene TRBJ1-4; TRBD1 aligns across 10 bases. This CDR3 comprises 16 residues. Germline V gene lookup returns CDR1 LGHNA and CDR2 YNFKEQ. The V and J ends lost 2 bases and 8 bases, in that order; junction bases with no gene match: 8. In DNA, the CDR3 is TGTGCCAGCAGCCAACGGCCGGGACAGGGGAGGGAAAAACTGTTTTTT. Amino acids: CASSQRPGQGREKLFF.

The CDR3 coding sequence is TGCAGCACCCCGGGACAAGCGAACACCGGGGAGCTGTTTTTT. This codes for CSTPGQANTGELFF. The chain employs TRBV29-1 and TRBJ2-2, with a tentative D call TRBD1 (6 bases). Germline CDR1 and CDR2: SQVTM and ANQGSEA. The CDR3 spans 14 residues. V was shortened by 8 bases and J by 0 bases, with 13 bases between the two germline ends.

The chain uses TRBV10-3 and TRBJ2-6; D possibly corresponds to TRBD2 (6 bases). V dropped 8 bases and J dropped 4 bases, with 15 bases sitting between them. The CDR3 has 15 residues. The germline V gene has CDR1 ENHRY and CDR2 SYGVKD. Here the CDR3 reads CAIGQGGEGANVLTF. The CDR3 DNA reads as TGTGCCATCGGGCAGGGAGGTGAAGGGGCCAACGTCCTGACTTTC.

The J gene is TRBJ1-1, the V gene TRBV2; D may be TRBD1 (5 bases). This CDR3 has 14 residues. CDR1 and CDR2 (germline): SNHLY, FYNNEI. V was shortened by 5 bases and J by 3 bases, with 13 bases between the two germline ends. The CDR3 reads CASSFSGTDTEAFF. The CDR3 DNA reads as TGTGCCAGCAGTTTTTCCGGGACGGACACTGAAGCTTTCTTT.

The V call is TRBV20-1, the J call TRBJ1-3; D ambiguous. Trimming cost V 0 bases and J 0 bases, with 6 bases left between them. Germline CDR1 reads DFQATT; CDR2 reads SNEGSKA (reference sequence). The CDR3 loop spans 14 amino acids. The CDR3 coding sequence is TGCAGTGCTAGAGATGTGAACTCTGGAAACACCATATATTTT. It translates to CSARDVNSGNTIYF.

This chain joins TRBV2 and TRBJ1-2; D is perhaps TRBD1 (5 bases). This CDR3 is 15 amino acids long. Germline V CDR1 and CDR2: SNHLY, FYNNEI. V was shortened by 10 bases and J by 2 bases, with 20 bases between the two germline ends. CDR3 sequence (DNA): TGTGCCACCGGGGGAGTAAGGGGCCCGAACTATGGCTACACCTTC. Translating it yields CATGGVRGPNYGYTF. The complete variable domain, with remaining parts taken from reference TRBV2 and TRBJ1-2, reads EPEVTQTPSHQVTQMGQEVILRCVPISNHLYFYWYRQILGQKVEFLVSFYNNEISEKSEIFDDQFSVERPDGSNFTLKIRSTKLEDSAMYFCATGGVRGPNYGYTFGSGTRLTVV.